Listed below are T cell receptor beta chains from one sample, sequenced in a study of cytomegalovirus exposure and HLA in healthy donors. The protocol was immunoSEQ multiplex PCR, while the TCRdb copy is restricted to in-frame clones and leaves out a portion. The repertoire includes 150,000 to 200,000 clones, 80% of them detected once, and around 6.5% sits in the top ten. Sequencing was done on a sample of PBMCs. The receptors here all came from a male donor in good health and CMV-seropositive. The CDR3 runs from the conserved cysteine through the conserved F or W. The order of the fields is CDR3 protein, CDR3 DNA, V gene, J gene, clone size, D gene. A D gene is named only where the DNA matches it firmly. Some rows mark clone size as missing; the rest say once, few, many or name a class of expanded clone.

CDR3aa: CASSPPGQGAKNIQYF
CDR3nt: TGTGCCAGCTCACCACCGGGACAGGGAGCCAAAAACATTCAGTACTTC
v_gene: TRBV18
j_gene: TRBJ2-4
abundance: -
d_gene: TRBD1

CDR3aa: CSAEEGEQYF
CDR3nt: TGCAGTGCCGAGGAGGGGGAGCAGTACTTC
v_gene: TRBV20-1
j_gene: TRBJ2-7
abundance: few
d_gene: -

CDR3aa: CASSSLMGLHNEQFF
CDR3nt: TGTGCCAGCAGCTCCTTAATGGGACTGCACAATGAGCAGTTCTTC
v_gene: TRBV7-3
j_gene: TRBJ2-1
abundance: -
d_gene: -

CDR3aa: CASSLLDISYEQYF
CDR3nt: TGTGCCAGCAGCTTACTGGACATCTCCTACGAGCAGTACTTC
v_gene: TRBV13
j_gene: TRBJ2-7
abundance: -
d_gene: -

CDR3aa: CASSEMRGLNSPLHF
CDR3nt: TGTGCCAGCAGTGAAATGAGGGGGCTTAATTCACCCCTCCACTTT
v_gene: TRBV25-1
j_gene: TRBJ1-6
abundance: -
d_gene: TRBD1

CDR3aa: CASSLGDSRETQYF
CDR3nt: TGTGCCAGCAGCTTAGGGGACAGTCGAGAGACCCAGTACTTC
v_gene: TRBV11-2
j_gene: TRBJ2-5
abundance: -
d_gene: TRBD1

CDR3aa: CASSTGTGPDTQYF
CDR3nt: TGCGCCAGCAGCACCGGGACAGGGCCAGATACGCAGTATTTT
v_gene: TRBV5-1
j_gene: TRBJ2-3
abundance: -
d_gene: TRBD1

CDR3aa: CASSYGTESYNEQFF
CDR3nt: TGTGCCAGCAGTTACGGGACAGAGAGCTACAATGAGCAGTTCTTC
v_gene: TRBV27
j_gene: TRBJ2-1
abundance: -
d_gene: TRBD1

CDR3aa: CATSIEDRGHTIYF
CDR3nt: TGTGCCACCAGCATCGAGGACAGGGGGCACACCATATATTTT
v_gene: TRBV15
j_gene: TRBJ1-3
abundance: -
d_gene: TRBD1

CDR3aa: CASTISSSGYNEQFF
CDR3nt: TGTGCCAGCACCATAAGCTCTAGCGGATACAATGAGCAGTTCTTC
v_gene: TRBV7-2
j_gene: TRBJ2-1
abundance: -
d_gene: TRBD2

CDR3aa: CAWSVPGLRSYNSPLHF
CDR3nt: TGTGCCTGGAGTGTCCCAGGCCTCCGCTCCTATAATTCACCCCTCCACTTT
v_gene: TRBV30
j_gene: TRBJ1-6
abundance: -
d_gene: -

CDR3aa: CASSPPDGDPNEQFF
CDR3nt: TGTGCCAGCAGCCCACCCGACGGGGATCCGAATGAGCAGTTCTTC
v_gene: TRBV7-8
j_gene: TRBJ2-1
abundance: -
d_gene: -

CDR3aa: CASRPSGVSSYNEQFF
CDR3nt: TGTGCCAGTAGGCCCTCCGGGGTAAGCTCCTACAATGAGCAGTTCTTC
v_gene: TRBV19
j_gene: TRBJ2-1
abundance: -
d_gene: -

CDR3aa: CASSQEGAVTGNTIYF
CDR3nt: TGTGCCAGCAGCCAAGAGGGGGCTGTAACTGGAAACACCATATATTTT
v_gene: TRBV4-2
j_gene: TRBJ1-3
abundance: -
d_gene: -

CDR3aa: CASSRGQGSTDTQYF
CDR3nt: TGTGCCAGCAGCCGAGGACAGGGATCGACAGATACGCAGTATTTT
v_gene: TRBV7-9
j_gene: TRBJ2-3
abundance: -
d_gene: TRBD1

CDR3aa: CAISESEGQSRSGANVLTF
CDR3nt: TGTGCCATCAGTGAGTCGGAGGGACAGTCGCGCTCTGGGGCCAACGTCCTGACTTTC
v_gene: TRBV10-3
j_gene: TRBJ2-6
abundance: -
d_gene: -

CDR3aa: CASSLVDAGEQYF
CDR3nt: TGTGCCAGCAGTTTAGTAGATGCCGGGGAGCAGTACTTC
v_gene: TRBV28
j_gene: TRBJ2-7
abundance: -
d_gene: -

CDR3aa: CASSRQGVEQYF
CDR3nt: TGTGCCAGCAGTCGACAGGGAGTCGAGCAGTACTTC
v_gene: TRBV6-6
j_gene: TRBJ2-7
abundance: -
d_gene: TRBD1

CDR3aa: CASSYNPPVMNTEAFF
CDR3nt: TGTGCCAGCAGTTACAATCCCCCAGTTATGAACACTGAAGCTTTCTTT
v_gene: TRBV6-5
j_gene: TRBJ1-1
abundance: -
d_gene: -

CDR3aa: CASTPGQGITEAFF
CDR3nt: TGTGCCAGTACCCCGGGACAGGGAATCACTGAAGCTTTCTTT
v_gene: TRBV19
j_gene: TRBJ1-1
abundance: -
d_gene: TRBD1

CDR3aa: CASSLGWRDPYEQYF
CDR3nt: TGCGCCAGCAGCTTGGGCTGGCGGGATCCCTACGAGCAGTACTTC
v_gene: TRBV5-1
j_gene: TRBJ2-7
abundance: -
d_gene: -

CDR3aa: CASSTTSGRFAEQYF
CDR3nt: TGTGCCAGCAGTACAACTAGCGGGAGGTTCGCCGAGCAGTACTTC
v_gene: TRBV6-5
j_gene: TRBJ2-7
abundance: -
d_gene: TRBD2

CDR3aa: CSVEVGGITNYGYTF
CDR3nt: TGCAGCGTTGAAGTAGGGGGCATCACTAACTATGGCTACACCTTC
v_gene: TRBV29-1
j_gene: TRBJ1-2
abundance: -
d_gene: TRBD1

CDR3aa: CAIGLGWSF
CDR3nt: TGTGCCATCGGACTGGGGTGGTCATTC
v_gene: TRBV6-1
j_gene: TRBJ2-4
abundance: -
d_gene: -

CDR3aa: CASSQIVGSGETQYF
CDR3nt: TGTGCCAGCAGCCAAATTGTTGGATCGGGTGAGACCCAGTACTTC
v_gene: TRBV14
j_gene: TRBJ2-5
abundance: -
d_gene: -

CDR3aa: CASSPTSGNNEQFF
CDR3nt: TGTGCCAGCTCACCGACTAGCGGCAACAATGAGCAGTTCTTC
v_gene: TRBV18
j_gene: TRBJ2-1
abundance: -
d_gene: TRBD2

CDR3aa: CASSQGGQYEQYF
CDR3nt: TGCGCCAGCAGCCAAGGGGGACAGTACGAGCAGTACTTC
v_gene: TRBV4-1
j_gene: TRBJ2-7
abundance: -
d_gene: TRBD1